Below, 24 T cell receptor beta chains from the same sample are listed, as sequenced in a study of monozygotic twins with inflammatory bowel disease (dated by TCRdb to the late 2010s). Libraries were built with 5' RACE. Sequenced on an Illumina HiSeq 2500. After TCRdb reprocessed the reads, each CDR3 protein sequence was kept as one row, without DNA. The table of this sample itemizes around 450,000 distinct CDR3 sequences. The ten top clones hold about 2.4% of the sample. Sample: blood. These receptors originate from a human donor with ulcerative colitis or Crohn's disease, or a healthy co-twin of an affected twin (not recorded which).

The V gene is TRBV6-1, the J gene TRBJ2-5; the D call of TRBD1 rests on TCRdb alone, since no DNA is present to check it. The CDR3 runs to 13 residues. CDR1 and CDR2 from the germline V gene are MNHNS and SASEGT. The CDR3 region is CASSPWGLETQYF.

The CDR3 is CASSRSGNEQFF. The J gene is TRBJ2-1, the V gene TRBV3-1; lacking DNA, the TRBD2 call made by TCRdb goes unchecked. CDR3 length equals 12 residues. CDR1 LGHDT and CDR2 YNNKEL come from the germline V gene (reference sequence).

V is TRBV7-9 and J is TRBJ2-5; TCRdb designates TRBD1, a call that cannot be tested without DNA. The CDR3 runs to 15 residues. CDR1 is SEHNR, CDR2 FQNEAQ, per germline (reference sequence). The CDR3 is CASSLGRRPPLDQYF.

The V gene is TRBV11-2, the J gene TRBJ1-5; TCRdb proposes TRBD1, but this gene call is untestable without DNA. Per germline, CDR1 SGHAT and CDR2 FQNNGV. The CDR3 sequence is 17 residues long. CDR3 amino acids: CASSLDRVPGGNQPQHF.

J is TRBJ2-1 and V is TRBV7-8. CDR3 size: 14 residues. Germline CDR1 reads SGHVS; CDR2 reads FQNEAQ. This CDR3 reads CASSSKTLYNEQFF.

The CDR3 here is CSASAQRGARTEAFF. The chain couples TRBV20-1 to TRBJ1-1. CDR3 length equals 15 residues. Germline loops: CDR1 DFQATT, CDR2 SNEGSKA (reference sequence).

The chain combines TRBV6-2 or TRBV6-3 with TRBJ2-7; checking the TCRdb D call of TRBD1 is not possible without DNA. Germline V gene data show CDR1 as MNHEY and CDR2 as SVGEGT. CDR3 length: 14 residues. CDR3 loop: CASGPFAAAAEQYF.

The chain is built from TRBV18 and TRBJ1-1. Germline V gene sequence: CDR1 KGHSH, CDR2 LQKENI. This CDR3 is 14 amino acids long. CDR3 region: CASSPVSENTEAFF.

This chain connects TRBV20-1 to TRBJ2-1; the D gene TCRdb calls, TRBD1, cannot be checked with no DNA. Germline V CDR1 and CDR2: DFQATT, SNEGSKA (reference sequence). The CDR3 runs to 14 residues. The CDR3 reads CSAGGGQGYDEQFF.

The rearrangement links TRBV5-5 to TRBJ2-1; TCRdb outputs TRBD1, but without DNA this stays unchecked. Germline V gives CDR1 SGHKS, CDR2 YYEKEE (reference sequence). This CDR3 comprises 14 residues. CDR3 loop: CASSWWGGYNEQFF.

The chain employs TRBV5-1 and TRBJ1-1. The germline V gene has CDR1 SGHRS and CDR2 YFSETQ. This CDR3 has 16 amino acids. CDR3 in amino acids: CASSPEEGLLNTEAFF.

The rearrangement joins TRBV19 to TRBJ1-5; no DNA is available, so the TRBD1 call from TCRdb remains unchecked. The CDR3 length is 15 residues. From germline, CDR1 is LNHDA and CDR2 SQIVND (reference sequence). The CDR3 loop reads CASSGQQGGNQPQHF.

The chain has TRBV7-8 and TRBJ2-7; TCRdb's D call of TRBD1 is untestable without DNA. Germline loops: CDR1 SGHVS, CDR2 FQNEAQ. The CDR3 is made up of 15 amino acids. This chain's CDR3 is CASSPKGGPGYEQYF.

The V gene is TRBV20-1, the J gene TRBJ2-3; the TCRdb call, TRBD1, lacks DNA for checking. The CDR3 loop spans 16 amino acids. Germline-derived CDR1 and CDR2 are DFQATT and SNEGSKA (reference sequence). The CDR3: CSAFQVAGEVTDTQYF.

The chain carries TRBV6-4 and TRBJ2-1; the TRBD1 assignment by TCRdb is unverifiable without DNA. The CDR3 totals 13 residues. Germline CDR1 is MRHNA and CDR2 is SNTAGT. This CDR3 reads CASSGGEVGEQFF.

The chain has TRBV2 and TRBJ2-5; TCRdb reports TRBD1, a call that lacks DNA to check it against. The CDR3 loop spans 13 amino acids. Germline lookup yields CDR1 SNHLY and CDR2 FYNNEI. This CDR3 is CASNRDMQETQYF.

The chain employs TRBV3-1 and TRBJ2-1; TCRdb designates TRBD1, a call that cannot be tested without DNA. Germline V gives CDR1 LGHDT, CDR2 YNNKEL (reference sequence). CDR3 length: 13 residues. The chain's CDR3 is CASSLGGTNEQFF.

V usage is TRBV7-3 and J usage is TRBJ2-3; TCRdb selects TRBD2, and the lack of DNA leaves this call unchecked. This CDR3 spans 14 amino acids. From germline, CDR1 is SGHTA and CDR2 FQGTGA. This chain's CDR3 is CASSSGLRTDSQYF.

This rearrangement joins TRBV7-2 to TRBJ2-5; no DNA is available, so the TRBD2 call from TCRdb remains unchecked. This CDR3 is built from 15 residues. Germline V gene data show CDR1 as SGHTA and CDR2 as FQGNSA. The CDR3 loop reads CASSSSQGSPETQYF.

The chain has TRBV5-1 and TRBJ1-2; the TCRdb D gene call, TRBD1, has no DNA to confirm it. This CDR3 has 13 amino acids. From germline, CDR1 is SGHRS and CDR2 YFSETQ. CDR3 protein: CASHTGEGYGYTF.

This CDR3 reads CASSPPGVPYEQYF. The rearrangement joins TRBV6-6 to TRBJ2-7; TCRdb indicates TRBD1, and absent DNA this call remains unverified. Germline CDR1 MNHNY, CDR2 SVGAGI (reference sequence). This CDR3 comprises 14 residues.

The genes are TRBV5-4 and TRBJ2-3; no DNA is available, so the TRBD1 call from TCRdb remains unchecked. The V gene's germline CDR1 is SGHNT and CDR2 YYREEE (reference sequence). This CDR3 spans 13 amino acids. CDR3: CASSRGEQDTQYF.

The rearrangement links TRBV18 to TRBJ1-6. Per germline, CDR1 KGHSH and CDR2 LQKENI. The CDR3 contains 16 residues. CDR3 protein: CASSPDGGSYNSPLHF.

V is TRBV20-1 and J is TRBJ1-5. Per germline, CDR1 DFQATT and CDR2 SNEGSKA (reference sequence). This CDR3 region has 14 residues. The CDR3 region is CSAATSRRDQPQHF.